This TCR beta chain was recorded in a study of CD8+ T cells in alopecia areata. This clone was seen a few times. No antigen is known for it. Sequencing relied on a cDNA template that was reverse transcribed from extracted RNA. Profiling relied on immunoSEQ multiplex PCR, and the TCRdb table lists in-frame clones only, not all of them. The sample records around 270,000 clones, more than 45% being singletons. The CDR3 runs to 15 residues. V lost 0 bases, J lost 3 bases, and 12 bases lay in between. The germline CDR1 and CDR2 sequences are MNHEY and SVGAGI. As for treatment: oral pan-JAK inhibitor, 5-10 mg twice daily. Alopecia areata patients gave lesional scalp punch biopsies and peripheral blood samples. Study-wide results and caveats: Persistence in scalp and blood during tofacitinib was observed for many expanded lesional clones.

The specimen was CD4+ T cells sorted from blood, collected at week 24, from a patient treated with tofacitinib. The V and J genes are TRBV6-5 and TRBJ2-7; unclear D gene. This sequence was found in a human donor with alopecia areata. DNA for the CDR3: TGTGCCAGCAGTTACTCGCTTTTCCGAAACTACGAGCAGTACTTC. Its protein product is CASSYSLFRNYEQYF.